This T cell receptor beta chain was found in a study of T cell changes during pregnancy in multiple sclerosis. This clone was recorded a few times. The protocol was immunoSEQ multiplex PCR, while the TCRdb copy is restricted to in-frame clones and leaves out a portion. Of 45,000 to 60,000 clones listed, about nine tenths are singletons. The CDR3 runs to 13 residues. Between the trimmed V and J ends, which lost 6 bases and 3 bases, there was a span of 11 bases. CDR1 is KGHSH, CDR2 LQKENI, per germline. V and J are TRBV18 and TRBJ1-1; the D gene is possibly TRBD1 (6 bases). This specimen was peripheral blood, taken after pregnancy. This TCR came from a female donor in good health, enrolled as a control in a pregnancy study. The chain's CDR3 is CASSADSYTEAFF. CDR3 sequence (DNA): TGTGCCAGCTCCGCGGACAGTTACACTGAAGCTTTCTTT.